This entry concerns a single T cell receptor beta chain. Its matching antigen is unknown. The sample comes from a study of PD-1 blockade in mismatch repair-deficient tumors. Study summary: Enrolled about 2012-2016, patients had progressing, pretreated mismatch repair-deficient cancers of about a dozen types. Study-wide results and limits: Rapid post-treatment expansion, then contraction, generally preceding radiologic response, marked tumor-resident clones.

TCRdb keeps only in-frame clones here, not all; method: immunoSEQ multiplex PCR. The sample lists some 100,000 clones, over 65% occurring once. This CDR3 region has 16 residues. CDR1 is SGHNT, CDR2 YENEEA, per germline. The ends were cut back, 6 bases at V and 8 bases at J, with 25 bases in the middle. Mismatch repair deficiency was confirmed in all patients, by PCR or immunohistochemistry. The TCR-sequenced patients were three responders to pembrolizumab. The chain combines TRBV11-3 with TRBJ1-1; D is unresolved. Sequencing used peripheral blood, obtained approximately 36 weeks after starting pembrolizumab. The sequence was collected from an adult with mismatch repair-deficient cancer. The CDR3 region is CASSWTPGGYTREAFF. The CDR3 region has the DNA TGTGCCAGCAGTTGGACTCCTGGCGGTTACACGCGGGAAGCTTTCTTT.